One and the same sample provided the 13 T cell receptor beta chains below, sequenced in a study of CD8 T cells in ankylosing spondylitis. TCRdb re-analysed the 5' RACE reads in MiXCR, keeping a single row per CDR3 protein. The sample lists 120,000 to 150,000 distinct CDR3 sequences; approximately 9.2% were seen once. Sequenced: synovial fluid, either unsorted or a sorted T cell fraction (not recorded which). These receptors all stem from a male donor with ankylosing spondylitis.

This clonotype was counted only a few times. V usage is TRBV4-1 and J usage is TRBJ2-5; TRBD1 matches at 8 bases. V lost 0 bases and J lost 2; bases outside the gene matches: 5. CDR1 is MGHRA, CDR2 YSYEKL, per germline. This CDR3 is 16 amino acids long. For the CDR3, the DNA is TGCGCCAGCAGCCAAGACAGGGGGCGGCTTCAAGAGACCCAGTACTTC. It translates to CASSQDRGRLQETQYF.

The V and J genes are TRBV28 and TRBJ1-5, with D possibly matching TRBD1 (6 bases). V lost 7 bases and J lost 7, with 11 bases in between. From germline, CDR1 is MDHEN and CDR2 SYDVKM. The CDR3 covers 12 residues. The CDR3 DNA sequence: TGTGCCAGCACAGACAGGTTCCAGCCCCAGCATTTT. Translating gives CASTDRFQPQHF.

The chain joins TRBV20-1 to TRBJ2-7, with D tentatively TRBD1 (5 bases). Germline CDR1 and CDR2: DFQATT and SNEGSKA (reference sequence). The CDR3 extends over 15 amino acids. V was shortened by 0 bases and J by 0 bases, with 12 bases between the two germline ends. The CDR3 protein is CSARDRVTASYEQYF. CDR3 in DNA: TGCAGTGCTAGAGATCGTGTGACAGCCTCCTACGAGCAGTACTTC.

This clonotype came up a few times. The chain uses TRBV7-2 and TRBJ2-5, with 7 bases lining up with TRBD1. CDR3 length: 14 amino acids. Germline loops: CDR1 SGHTA, CDR2 FQGNSA. Germline trimming cut 5 bases from V and 5 bases from J; bases unmatched to any gene: 8. In nucleotides, the CDR3 is TGTGCCAGCAGCCGGGACAGCGTCGAGGAGACCCAGTACTTC. Translated, it gives CASSRDSVEETQYF.

The genes are TRBV15 and TRBJ2-3; unclear D gene. With 3 bases removed from V and 4 bases from J, the gap between germline ends came to 11 bases. Germline CDR1 and CDR2: LNHNV and YYDKDF (reference sequence). The CDR3 loop spans 14 amino acids. The CDR3 DNA sequence: TGTGCCACCAGCAGGCTCTTTGGGGCAGATACGCAGTATTTT. This sequence encodes CATSRLFGADTQYF.

The chain recombines TRBV30 with TRBJ1-6; D is unresolved. V was shortened by 2 bases and J by 2 bases, with 7 bases between the two germline ends. The CDR3 covers 14 residues. Germline values: CDR1 GTSNPN, CDR2 SVGIG (reference sequence). Here the CDR3 DNA reads TGTGCCTGGAGTCGGAGGACCTATAATTCACCCCTCCACTTT. It specifies CAWSRRTYNSPLHF. Full variable domain (rest looked up from reference TRBV30 and TRBJ1-6): SQTIHQWPATLVQPVGSPLSLECTVEGTSNPNLYWYRQAAGRGLQLLFYSVGIGQISSEVPQNLSASRPQDRQFILSSKKLLLSDSGFYLCAWSRRTYNSPLHFGNGTRLTVT.

The sample holds many counts of this clonotype. The chain recombines TRBV7-2 with TRBJ1-4; D is ambiguous. Germline CDR1 SGHTA, CDR2 FQGNSA. Between the trimmed V and J ends, which lost 2 bases and 0 bases, there was a span of 7 bases. This CDR3 region has 15 residues. The CDR3 DNA is TGTGCCAGCAGCTTACTCGGTTCAACTAATGAAAAACTGTTTTTT. It encodes CASSLLGSTNEKLFF.

The J gene is TRBJ2-5, the V gene TRBV5-2; TRBD2, the D gene given by the table, was not confirmed from the DNA. TRBV5-2 is a pseudogene locus. The CDR3 spans 13 residues. This CDR3 reads CAMSPGGEETQYF. The CDR3, as DNA: TGTGCCATGAGCCCTGGCGGGGAAGAGACCCAGTACTTC.

This clonotype was detected a few times. The germline gene is not matched at one end of the junction; a read error may be the cause. The genes are TRBV7-8 and TRBJ1-5; perhaps TRBD1 as D (5 bases). CDR3 length: 15 residues. CDR1 SGHVS and CDR2 FQNEAQ come from the germline V gene. The CDR3 DNA follows: TGTGCCAGCAGCTTCCAGGGCTATGGTAATCAGCCCCAGCACTTT. Translated, it gives CASSFQGYGNQPQHF.

This clonotype was counted at least ten times. CDR3 nucleotides: TGTGCCAGCAGCTTGGGGCCGACTTCCCTCGGTGGGGCGACGCAGTATTTT. Translated: CASSLGPTSLGGATQYF. The genes are TRBV5-6 and TRBJ2-3; D possibly corresponds to TRBD1 (5 bases). The CDR3 is 17 residues long. With 0 bases removed from V and 9 bases from J, the gap between germline ends came to 23 bases. Looked up from germline, CDR1 is SGHDT and CDR2 is YYEEEE.

The chain carries TRBV28 and TRBJ1-1; D is unclear. Germline V gene lookup returns CDR1 MDHEN and CDR2 SYDVKM. This CDR3 has 15 residues. V was clipped by 3 bases and J by 6 bases, with 17 bases between them. In nucleotides, the CDR3 is TGTGCCAGCAGTTTCCAGGTCGCCGGCGTGCCTGAAGCTTTCTTT. Its protein is CASSFQVAGVPEAFF.

This clonotype has more than one count but fewer than ten. The chain carries TRBV25-1 and TRBJ1-2; 8 bases are shared with TRBD1. This CDR3 contains 12 residues. Looked up from germline, CDR1 is MGHDK and CDR2 is SYGVNS. With 7 bases clipped from V and 4 bases from J, the junction kept 2 bases outside the gene matches. This chain's CDR3 is CASTGTGYGYTF. CDR3 nucleotides: TGTGCCAGCACCGGGACAGGCTATGGCTACACCTTC.

The chain uses TRBV29-1 and TRBJ1-2; tentatively, D is TRBD1 (6 bases). V was shortened by 1 base and J by 5 bases, with 11 bases between the two germline ends. The CDR3 is made up of 13 amino acids. The germline V gene encodes CDR1 SQVTM and CDR2 ANQGSEA. DNA for the CDR3: TGCAGCGTTGAAGGCGAAGGGGGGTATGGCTACACCTTC. It codes for CSVEGEGGYGYTF.